The next 14 T cell receptor beta chains were all read from a single sample in a study of T cells in Graves' hyperthyroidism and ophthalmopathy. There were TCR beta CDR3 regions amplified from RNA transcripts. With the HTBI primer set, the TCR CDR3 went through a first round of RT-PCR. TCRdb passed the multiplex PCR reads through MiXCR, listing each CDR3 protein once. The sample includes around 570,000 distinct CDR3 sequences, 15% to 20% seen only once; the top ten take about half. Specimen: blood. All receptors come from a man aged 35 to 55 with Graves' ophthalmopathy.

Ten or more counts support this clonotype. This sequence joins TRBV2 and TRBJ2-5, with D uncertain. Trimming pared 5 bases from V and 4 bases from J, leaving 11 bases between. CDR3 length: 13 amino acids. Germline CDR1 is SNHLY and CDR2 is FYNNEI. CDR3 sequence: CASSPYAGETQYF. The CDR3, as DNA: TGTGCCAGCAGTCCGTACGCCGGAGAGACCCAGTACTTC.

In its sample, this clonotype was seen many times. The gene calls are TRBV5-5 and TRBJ2-2; 10 bases line up with TRBD1. CDR1 is SGHKS, CDR2 YYEKEE, per germline (reference sequence). V gave up 5 bases and J gave up 3 bases; unmatched junction bases: 4. The length of the CDR3 is 15 residues. The CDR3 sequence: CASSQGQGDTGELFF. The CDR3 DNA is TGTGCCAGCAGTCAAGGACAGGGGGACACCGGGGAGCTGTTTTTT.

This clonotype was seen many times. The chain recombines TRBV3-1 with TRBJ2-1; D possibly corresponds to TRBD1 (7 bases). With 0 bases removed from V and 7 bases from J, the gap between germline ends came to 16 bases. The CDR3 is 16 residues long. Looked up from germline, CDR1 is LGHDT and CDR2 is YNNKEL (reference sequence). This chain's CDR3 is CASSQDNRGGGNEQFF. The CDR3 DNA follows: TGTGCCAGCAGCCAAGATAACAGGGGAGGTGGGAATGAGCAGTTCTTC.

There are many counts of this clonotype. The rearrangement joins TRBV3-1 to TRBJ1-2; D ambiguous. Trimming pared 8 bases from V and 2 bases from J, leaving 15 bases between. Looked up from germline, CDR1 is LGHDT and CDR2 is YNNKEL (reference sequence). CDR3 length: 14 amino acids. The CDR3 here is CASAYRASNYGYTF. Here the CDR3 DNA reads TGTGCCAGCGCTTACCGGGCATCCAACTATGGCTACACCTTC. Combining the CDR3 with reference TRBV3-1 and TRBJ1-2 gives the whole variable domain DTAVSQTPKYLVTQMGNDKSIKCEQNLGHDTMYWYKQDSKKFLKIMFSYNNKELIINETVPNRFSPKSPDKAHLNLHINSLELGDSAVYFCASAYRASNYGYTFGSGTRLTVV.

This clonotype turned up a few times. The V call is TRBV5-1, the J call TRBJ2-1; the match to TRBD2 covers 11 bases. The CDR3 has 14 residues. Germline V gene lookup returns CDR1 SGHRS and CDR2 YFSETQ. Germline trimming cut 4 bases from V and 9 bases from J; bases unmatched to any gene: 6. Written as DNA, the CDR3 is TGCGCCAGCAGCCCACTAGCGGGAGCATCTGAGCAGTTCTTC. It specifies CASSPLAGASEQFF.

There are many counts of this clonotype. The chain joins TRBV7-2 to TRBJ1-2; no clear D. Trimming took 2 bases from V and 4 from J, leaving 2 bases between them. There are 11 residues in the CDR3. In germline, CDR1 is SGHTA, CDR2 FQGNSA. The CDR3 bases are TGTGCCAGCAGCTTACGCTATGGCTACACCTTC. It yields the protein CASSLRYGYTF.

This chain links TRBV7-9 with TRBJ2-3; 8 bases are a match to TRBD1. Germline V CDR1 and CDR2: SEHNR, FQNEAQ (reference sequence). The CDR3 runs 15 residues. V lost 1 base to trimming and J lost 6 bases; unmatched junction nucleotides: 6. DNA for the CDR3: TGTGCCAGCAGCTTAGTGGGACAGGTCCTGGATACGCAGTATTTT. Amino acids: CASSLVGQVLDTQYF.

This clonotype occurred many times. The rearrangement uses TRBV3-1 and TRBJ2-3; no clear D. V gave up 1 base and J gave up 7 bases, with 9 bases separating them. Germline V gene sequence: CDR1 LGHDT, CDR2 YNNKEL (reference sequence). The CDR3 spans 13 residues. CDR3 sequence reads: CASSQGERYTQYF. CDR3 in DNA: TGTGCCAGCAGCCAAGGCGAGAGGTATACGCAGTATTTT.

Comments on this clonotype: This may be a read error, as it is one base from a much larger clone. The chain combines TRBV11-3 with TRBJ2-3, with D possibly TRBD2 on 5 matching bases. The ends were cut back, 0 bases at V and 10 bases at J, with 17 bases in the middle. The CDR3 sequence is 15 residues long. Germline V gives CDR1 SGHNT, CDR2 YENEEA. Here the CDR3 DNA reads TGTGCCAGCAGCTTAGACCCCGGACTGGGCTCGGCGCAGTATTTT. Translated: CASSLDPGLGSAQYF.

The V call is TRBV7-9, the J call TRBJ1-2; D unclear. Germline V gene sequence: CDR1 SEHNR, CDR2 FQNEAQ (reference sequence). The V end was cut by 1 base, the J end by 7 bases, with 7 bases between. This CDR3 is built from 12 residues. The CDR3 DNA sequence: TGTGCCAGCAGCTTAGAACTTTTTGGCTACACCTTC. Translation: CASSLELFGYTF.

This clonotype has more than one count but fewer than ten. The chain links TRBV5-1 to TRBJ1-1; TRBD1 aligns across 10 bases. Germline trimming cut 3 bases from V and 0 bases from J; bases unmatched to any gene: 5. The germline V gene encodes CDR1 SGHRS and CDR2 YFSETQ. This CDR3 has 16 amino acids. The CDR3 DNA reads as TGCGCCAGCAGCTCCGGGACAGGGGTTGTGAACACTGAAGCTTTCTTT. Translated: CASSSGTGVVNTEAFF.

V and J are TRBV24-1 and TRBJ2-1; no definite D call. V dropped 6 bases and J dropped 8 bases, with 13 bases sitting between them. Germline CDR1 is KGHDR and CDR2 is SFDVKD. The CDR3 has 13 residues. In DNA, the CDR3 is TGTGCCACCAGTTCATCCGTTGTCGATGAGCAGTTCTTC. It codes for CATSSSVVDEQFF.

This clonotype was recorded a few times. In nucleotides, the CDR3 is TGTGCCAGCAGAAGGCGGGGCAACCAAATCTCCTACGAGCAGTACTTC. Translating gives CASRRRGNQISYEQYF. This chain connects TRBV6-1 to TRBJ2-7, with TRBD2 as a possible D gene (6 bases). Germline V lookup: CDR1 MNHNS, CDR2 SASEGT. V lost 6 bases and J 0 bases, leaving 18 bases between the germline ends. The CDR3 runs 16 residues.

The J gene is TRBJ1-1, the V gene TRBV9, with D possibly TRBD1 on 6 matching bases. Germline V CDR1 and CDR2: SGDLS, YYNGEE. V gave up 7 bases and J gave up 3 bases, with 16 bases separating them. The CDR3 contains 14 residues. As DNA, the CDR3 is TGTGCCAGCGGACCCACAGGGTCAGACACTGAAGCTTTCTTT. Translation gives CASGPTGSDTEAFF.